This TCR beta chain is from a study of cytomegalovirus exposure and HLA in healthy donors. Use of 60 Vbeta and 13 Jbeta primers characterized the PCR. Here immunoSEQ multiplex PCR was the method, and the copy in TCRdb shows in-frame clones only, minus some. The sample carries under 150,000 clones, roughly 70% recorded once. This CDR3 is built from 14 residues. With 4 bases clipped from V and 4 bases from J, the junction kept 1 base outside the gene matches. The germline CDR1 and CDR2 sequences are SNHLY and FYNNEI. Sequences were obtained from PBMCs. The chain is built from TRBV2 and TRBJ2-1; TRBD2 agrees at 10 bases. This clonotype originated in a man between 18 and 35 years old in good health and CMV-seropositive. This CDR3 is CASSGTSGYNEQFF. CDR3 bases: TGTGCCAGCAGTGGGACTAGCGGTTACAATGAGCAGTTCTTC.